Following are 9 T cell receptor beta chains from one sample sequenced in a study of T cell responses to AZD1222 COVID-19 vaccine. Profiled with immunoSEQ multiplex PCR; TCRdb holds only in-frame clones, not every one. The sample yields roughly 140,000 clones, around 91% seen once. Sequenced material: peripheral blood, taken on day 0 of AZD1222 vaccination. All receptors derive from an adult in good health.

The chain joins TRBV4-1 to TRBJ1-5, with 8 bases matching TRBD1. The CDR3 consists of 15 residues. Unmatched junction bases numbered 9, after V lost 4 bases and J lost 7 bases. Germline values: CDR1 MGHRA, CDR2 YSYEKL. The CDR3 region has the DNA TGCGCCAGCAGCCCGAGAGGACAGGGAGGGCAGCCCCAGCATTTT. Protein product: CASSPRGQGGQPQHF.

The rearrangement uses TRBV7-3 and TRBJ2-1; 9 positions agree with TRBD2. Germline-derived CDR1 and CDR2 are SGHTA and FQGTGA. The CDR3 contains 15 residues. J gave up 6 bases and V 5 bases, and 8 bases lay outside the gene matches. The DNA for the CDR3 is TGTGCCAGCAGCCTAGGACTAGCGAACTCCAATGAGCAGTTCTTC. It translates to CASSLGLANSNEQFF.

The chain has TRBV28 and TRBJ1-1; unclear D gene. The CDR3 contains 11 residues. The germline V gene has CDR1 MDHEN and CDR2 SYDVKM. CDR3 residues: CVAQRSTEAFF. DNA for the CDR3: TGTGTAGCTCAGAGGAGCACTGAAGCTTTCTTT.

J is TRBJ1-6 and V is TRBV2, with 7 bases identical to TRBD1. The CDR3 sequence is 14 residues long. Germline V gene lookup returns CDR1 SNHLY and CDR2 FYNNEI. The V gene end was trimmed by 9 bases and the J gene end by 6 bases; junction bases not matched to a gene: 8. CDR3 sequence reads: CARGSGTANSPLHF. The CDR3 nucleotides read TGTGCCAGGGGATCCGGGACAGCTAATTCACCCCTCCACTTT. The entire variable domain, with the rest obtained from reference TRBV2 and TRBJ1-6, is as follows: EPEVTQTPSHQVTQMGQEVILRCVPISNHLYFYWYRQILGQKVEFLVSFYNNEISEKSEIFDDQFSVERPDGSNFTLKIRSTKLEDSAMYFCARGSGTANSPLHFGNGTRLTVT.

This chain joins TRBV6-5 and TRBJ2-1, with 9 bases lining up with TRBD2. The CDR3 consists of 14 residues. The V gene's germline CDR1 is MNHEY and CDR2 SVGAGI. Trimming at V came to 3 bases and at J to 6 bases, leaving 3 bases not matched to a gene. The DNA of the CDR3 is TGTGCCAGCAGTTATCGAGCGGGGGGCAATGAGCAGTTCTTC. This translates into CASSYRAGGNEQFF.

The CDR3: CASSESTGVYGYTF. CDR3 sequence (DNA): TGTGCCAGCAGCGAATCCACAGGGGTCTATGGCTACACCTTC. The gene calls are TRBV9 and TRBJ1-2; 7 bases align to TRBD1. The CDR3 loop spans 14 amino acids. V trimming: 3 bases; J trimming: 4 bases; junction bases outside the gene matches: 6. Germline CDR1 and CDR2: SGDLS and YYNGEE. Filled out from reference TRBV9 and TRBJ1-2, the complete variable domain reads DSGVTQTPKHLITATGQRVTLRCSPRSGDLSVYWYQQSLDQGLQFLIQYYNGEERAKGNILERFSAQQFPDLHSELNLSSLELGDSALYFCASSESTGVYGYTFGSGTRLTVV.

This clone was picked up one time. The chain couples TRBV18 to TRBJ2-7, with a weak D call TRBD1 (5 bases). CDR3 length: 14 amino acids. Germline-derived CDR1 and CDR2 are KGHSH and LQKENI. V was clipped by 3 bases and J by 5 bases, with 14 bases between them. The CDR3 DNA sequence: TGTGCCAGCTCACCTCGACAGAGTGGTGACGAGCAGTACTTC. It translates to CASSPRQSGDEQYF.

V usage is TRBV7-8 and J usage is TRBJ2-7; no firm D call. The CDR3 runs to 11 residues. Germline V gene data show CDR1 as SGHVS and CDR2 as FQNEAQ. The V end lost 4 bases, the J end lost 7 bases, and 8 bases lay between the germline ends. The CDR3 nucleotides read TGTGCCAGCAGCTCGGGTGGGGAGCAGTACTTC. This gives the protein CASSSGGEQYF.

The V call is TRBV3-1 (or the pseudogene TRBV3-2), the J call TRBJ2-5; D uncertain. The length of the CDR3 is 14 residues. V lost 3 bases and J 5 bases, leaving 13 bases between the germline ends. Germline CDR1 is LGHDT and CDR2 is YNNKEL (reference sequence). In DNA, the CDR3 is TGTGCCAGCAGCCAGTTTCAGAGTGCGGAGACCCAGTACTTC. Protein: CASSQFQSAETQYF.